These T cell receptor beta chains were read from a single sample in a study of cytomegalovirus exposure and HLA in healthy donors. Profiling relied on immunoSEQ multiplex PCR, and the TCRdb table lists in-frame clones only, not all of them. This table has under 200,000 clones, less than 80% appearing once. The sample taken for sequencing was PBMCs. These receptors all stem from a female donor in good health and CMV-seronegative. Each CDR3 is given with its conserved first and last residue. The order of the fields is clone size, V gene, J gene, D gene, CDR3 DNA, CDR3 protein. The D gene is left open where the match is weak. Part of the rows lack a size; the others show once, few, many or a class for expanded clones.

abundance: few
v_gene: TRBV19
j_gene: TRBJ1-5
d_gene: NA
CDR3nt: TGTGCCAGTAGTACCCGCCTGGCGGATAGCAATCAGCCCCAGCATTTT
CDR3aa: CASSTRLADSNQPQHF

abundance: NA
v_gene: TRBV9
j_gene: TRBJ2-2
d_gene: NA
CDR3nt: TGTGCCAGCAGCGTAGTTTCCGGGAACACCGGGGAGCTGTTTTTT
CDR3aa: CASSVVSGNTGELFF

abundance: NA
v_gene: TRBV5-6
j_gene: TRBJ2-2
d_gene: NA
CDR3nt: TGTGCCAGCAGCTTGCTTATCGGGGAGCTGTTTTTT
CDR3aa: CASSLLIGELFF

abundance: NA
v_gene: TRBV11-2
j_gene: TRBJ2-5
d_gene: NA
CDR3nt: TGTGCCAGTAACACGCGGGGTCGGGGAGAGACCCAGTACTTC
CDR3aa: CASNTRGRGETQYF

abundance: NA
v_gene: TRBV5-1
j_gene: TRBJ1-1
d_gene: TRBD1
CDR3nt: TGCGCCAGCAGCTTGGGTGGGACAGTTACTGAAGCTTTCTTT
CDR3aa: CASSLGGTVTEAFF

abundance: NA
v_gene: TRBV2
j_gene: TRBJ1-4
d_gene: NA
CDR3nt: TGTGCCAGCGAATCACCCGGGGGAACTAATGAAAAACTGTTTTTT
CDR3aa: CASESPGGTNEKLFF

abundance: NA
v_gene: TRBV29-1
j_gene: TRBJ2-1
d_gene: TRBD2
CDR3nt: TGCAGCGTGCGACTAGCGGGCAGATTCGATGAGCAGTTCTTC
CDR3aa: CSVRLAGRFDEQFF

abundance: NA
v_gene: TRBV6-1
j_gene: TRBJ2-7
d_gene: TRBD1
CDR3nt: TGTGCCAGCAGTGGGGGACAGGAGAAACAATACGAGCAGTACTTC
CDR3aa: CASSGGQEKQYEQYF

abundance: NA
v_gene: TRBV19
j_gene: TRBJ1-2
d_gene: TRBD1
CDR3nt: TGTGCCAGTAACATTCTTCCGGGACAGGGGAACTATGGCTACACCTTC
CDR3aa: CASNILPGQGNYGYTF

abundance: NA
v_gene: TRBV10-3
j_gene: TRBJ1-3
d_gene: NA
CDR3nt: TGTGCCATCAGTGATGGGACATCTAACTCTGGAAACACCATATATTTT
CDR3aa: CAISDGTSNSGNTIYF

abundance: NA
v_gene: TRBV7-3
j_gene: TRBJ2-3
d_gene: TRBD1
CDR3nt: TGTGCCAGCAGCGGGACAGGGTTTAACACAGATACGCAGTATTTT
CDR3aa: CASSGTGFNTDTQYF

abundance: few
v_gene: TRBV7-9
j_gene: TRBJ1-2
d_gene: TRBD1
CDR3nt: TGTGCCAGCAGCGCGAGGGACAGGGGGAAAGGGAACTATGGCTACACCTTC
CDR3aa: CASSARDRGKGNYGYTF

abundance: few
v_gene: TRBV7-3
j_gene: TRBJ1-2
d_gene: NA
CDR3nt: TGTGCCAGCAGCCCTATCCCGTCTGCGGAGTTCAGTGGCTACACCTTC
CDR3aa: CASSPIPSAEFSGYTF

abundance: NA
v_gene: TRBV4-3
j_gene: TRBJ2-7
d_gene: NA
CDR3nt: TGCGCCAGCAGCCCCAACCCAACAGGAGACGATATATACGAGCAGTACTTC
CDR3aa: CASSPNPTGDDIYEQYF

abundance: NA
v_gene: TRBV10-3
j_gene: TRBJ1-2
d_gene: NA
CDR3nt: TGTGCCATCAGTGAGTCGAATCTCAGGGCGACTGGCTACACCTTC
CDR3aa: CAISESNLRATGYTF

abundance: few
v_gene: TRBV4-1
j_gene: TRBJ2-5
d_gene: TRBD2
CDR3nt: TGCGCCAGCAGCCAAAACGCCCGGGACTACCTAAATCAAGAGACCCAGTACTTC
CDR3aa: CASSQNARDYLNQETQYF

abundance: once
v_gene: TRBV11-1
j_gene: TRBJ1-5
d_gene: NA
CDR3nt: TGTGCCAGCAGCCTAAATAGTCATCAGCCCCAGCATTTT
CDR3aa: CASSLNSHQPQHF

abundance: NA
v_gene: TRBV29-1
j_gene: TRBJ2-3
d_gene: NA
CDR3nt: TGCAGCGGTCGAACTAGCACAGATACGCAGTATTTT
CDR3aa: CSGRTSTDTQYF

abundance: NA
v_gene: TRBV28
j_gene: TRBJ1-4
d_gene: NA
CDR3nt: TGTGCCAGCAGGGATTTATCGGTAGTGAGGACTAATGAAAAACTGTTTTTT
CDR3aa: CASRDLSVVRTNEKLFF

abundance: few
v_gene: TRBV4-2
j_gene: TRBJ2-4
d_gene: NA
CDR3nt: TGTGCCAGCAGCCAAGATCCAGGGTCCGGCAAAAACATTCAGTACTTC
CDR3aa: CASSQDPGSGKNIQYF

abundance: NA
v_gene: TRBV7-3
j_gene: TRBJ1-1
d_gene: NA
CDR3nt: TGTGCCAGCAGCTTACATGCTGGACAGAACCCGTCCTTT
CDR3aa: CASSLHAGQNPSF

abundance: NA
v_gene: TRBV7-2
j_gene: TRBJ2-7
d_gene: NA
CDR3nt: TGTGCCAGCAGCTTCGGCGGCGGATCCTACGAGCAGTACTTC
CDR3aa: CASSFGGGSYEQYF

abundance: NA
v_gene: TRBV7-9
j_gene: TRBJ1-5
d_gene: NA
CDR3nt: TGTGCCAGCAGCTTAGCAGGGGCGCAGCCCCAGCATTTT
CDR3aa: CASSLAGAQPQHF

abundance: NA
v_gene: TRBV7-2
j_gene: TRBJ2-1
d_gene: TRBD2
CDR3nt: TGTGCCAGCAGTCTGCTGGGTCTAGCGGGGGGCAATGAGCAGTTCTTC
CDR3aa: CASSLLGLAGGNEQFF

abundance: NA
v_gene: TRBV6-1
j_gene: TRBJ1-3
d_gene: NA
CDR3nt: TGTGCCAGCGGACAGCCCTCTGGAAACACCATATATTTT
CDR3aa: CASGQPSGNTIYF

abundance: NA
v_gene: TRBV11-1
j_gene: TRBJ2-7
d_gene: TRBD1
CDR3nt: TGTGCCAGCAGCTCGGGACAGACCTCCTACGAGCAGTACTTC
CDR3aa: CASSSGQTSYEQYF

abundance: NA
v_gene: TRBV5-1
j_gene: TRBJ2-1
d_gene: TRBD2
CDR3nt: TGCGCCAGCAAGGCGGGGGGATTCTTAGGTGAGCAGTTCTTC
CDR3aa: CASKAGGFLGEQFF

abundance: NA
v_gene: TRBV28
j_gene: TRBJ1-2
d_gene: NA
CDR3nt: TGTGCCAGCAGTTTGGAGGGAGCCTATGGCTACACCTTC
CDR3aa: CASSLEGAYGYTF

abundance: NA
v_gene: TRBV4-2
j_gene: TRBJ2-1
d_gene: TRBD2
CDR3nt: TGTGCCAGCAGCCAAGAATTTACTAGCGGGGGGAGCTCCTACAATGAGCAGTTCTTC
CDR3aa: CASSQEFTSGGSSYNEQFF

abundance: NA
v_gene: TRBV6-5
j_gene: TRBJ1-1
d_gene: TRBD1
CDR3nt: TGTGCCAGCAGTCCCAGGACAGGGGTGAACACTGAAGCTTTCTTT
CDR3aa: CASSPRTGVNTEAFF

abundance: NA
v_gene: TRBV7-9
j_gene: TRBJ1-5
d_gene: NA
CDR3nt: TGTGCCAGCAGCTTAAGTGGAGACCAGCCCCAGCATTTT
CDR3aa: CASSLSGDQPQHF

abundance: NA
v_gene: TRBV15
j_gene: TRBJ1-5
d_gene: TRBD1
CDR3nt: TGTGCCACCAGCCTGACAGGGTTGTATCAGCCCCAGCATTTT
CDR3aa: CATSLTGLYQPQHF

abundance: NA
v_gene: TRBV9
j_gene: TRBJ1-4
d_gene: TRBD1
CDR3nt: TGTGCCGGCAGCGAGGGGGACAGGGGATTTGAAAAACTGTTTTTT
CDR3aa: CAGSEGDRGFEKLFF

abundance: NA
v_gene: TRBV11-1
j_gene: TRBJ2-2
d_gene: NA
CDR3nt: TGTGCCAGCAGCTTGGGACAAAACACCGGGGAGCTGTTTTTT
CDR3aa: CASSLGQNTGELFF

abundance: NA
v_gene: TRBV11-2
j_gene: TRBJ1-1
d_gene: NA
CDR3nt: TGTGCCAGCAGCTTAGATGGGGGGGTGAACACTGAAGCTTTCTTT
CDR3aa: CASSLDGGVNTEAFF

abundance: NA
v_gene: TRBV10-2
j_gene: TRBJ2-1
d_gene: NA
CDR3nt: TGCGCCAGCAGTCCGCCGGAGTCGAATGAGCAGTTCTTC
CDR3aa: CASSPPESNEQFF

abundance: NA
v_gene: TRBV4-3
j_gene: TRBJ1-2
d_gene: NA
CDR3nt: TGCGCCAGCAGCCAAACACGTTTCGAGGGTGTACATGGCTACACCTTC
CDR3aa: CASSQTRFEGVHGYTF

abundance: NA
v_gene: TRBV28
j_gene: TRBJ1-5
d_gene: TRBD1
CDR3nt: TGTGCCAGCAGTTTATACCAGGGGGCAGGCAATCAGCCCCAGCATTTT
CDR3aa: CASSLYQGAGNQPQHF

abundance: once
v_gene: TRBV7-7
j_gene: TRBJ2-3
d_gene: TRBD1
CDR3nt: TGTGCCAGCAGCTTAGAACAGGGGGCAGATACGCAGTATTTT
CDR3aa: CASSLEQGADTQYF

abundance: once
v_gene: TRBV5-4
j_gene: TRBJ2-7
d_gene: TRBD2
CDR3nt: TGTGCCAGCAGCTTAGGGCCCCTAGCGGGAGGCCTCGAGCAGTACTTC
CDR3aa: CASSLGPLAGGLEQYF

abundance: NA
v_gene: TRBV19
j_gene: TRBJ2-6
d_gene: NA
CDR3nt: TGTGCCAGTAGTATGGAAGGTGGAACTGGGGCCAACGGCCTGACTTTC
CDR3aa: CASSMEGGTGANGLTF

abundance: NA
v_gene: TRBV5-4
j_gene: TRBJ2-3
d_gene: TRBD2
CDR3nt: TGTGCCAGCAGGGTAGCGGGGGGAACAGATACGCAGTATTTT
CDR3aa: CASRVAGGTDTQYF

abundance: NA
v_gene: TRBV2
j_gene: TRBJ2-2
d_gene: NA
CDR3nt: TGTGCCAGCAGTGAGGCGCTAGGGGCCACCGGGGAGCTGTTTTTT
CDR3aa: CASSEALGATGELFF

abundance: NA
v_gene: TRBV6-1
j_gene: TRBJ1-2
d_gene: TRBD1
CDR3nt: TGTGCCAGCTTACGGATGACGACAGGGCCCTATGGCTACACCTTC
CDR3aa: CASLRMTTGPYGYTF

abundance: NA
v_gene: TRBV7-9
j_gene: TRBJ2-5
d_gene: NA
CDR3nt: TGTGCCAGCAGCGACCGGGGGGCACAAGAGACCCAGTACTTC
CDR3aa: CASSDRGAQETQYF

abundance: NA
v_gene: TRBV11-3
j_gene: TRBJ2-7
d_gene: TRBD1
CDR3nt: TGTGCCAGCAGCTTTCGGTCGGGGACAGGGAACTACGAGCAGTACTTC
CDR3aa: CASSFRSGTGNYEQYF

abundance: few
v_gene: TRBV11-1
j_gene: TRBJ2-1
d_gene: TRBD2
CDR3nt: TGTGCCAGCAGCTCCGGGGGGGGCTACAATGAGCAGTTCTTC
CDR3aa: CASSSGGGYNEQFF

abundance: NA
v_gene: TRBV7-9
j_gene: TRBJ1-1
d_gene: NA
CDR3nt: TGTGCCAGCAGCCCCCCCTCCCCCGGGGGAGCCACTGAAGCTTTCTTT
CDR3aa: CASSPPSPGGATEAFF

abundance: NA
v_gene: TRBV29-1
j_gene: TRBJ2-1
d_gene: NA
CDR3nt: TGCAGCGTTGTATCGGAGGGAGCCTACAATGAGCAGTTCTTC
CDR3aa: CSVVSEGAYNEQFF

abundance: NA
v_gene: TRBV6-6
j_gene: TRBJ1-5
d_gene: NA
CDR3nt: TGTGCCAGCAGTTATTTCGGGGTAGGGAATCAGCCCCAGCATTTT
CDR3aa: CASSYFGVGNQPQHF

abundance: NA
v_gene: TRBV7-6
j_gene: TRBJ2-1
d_gene: NA
CDR3nt: TGTGCCAGCAGCTTAGCTACCCCTCTAGTCGCTGAGCAGTTCTTC
CDR3aa: CASSLATPLVAEQFF